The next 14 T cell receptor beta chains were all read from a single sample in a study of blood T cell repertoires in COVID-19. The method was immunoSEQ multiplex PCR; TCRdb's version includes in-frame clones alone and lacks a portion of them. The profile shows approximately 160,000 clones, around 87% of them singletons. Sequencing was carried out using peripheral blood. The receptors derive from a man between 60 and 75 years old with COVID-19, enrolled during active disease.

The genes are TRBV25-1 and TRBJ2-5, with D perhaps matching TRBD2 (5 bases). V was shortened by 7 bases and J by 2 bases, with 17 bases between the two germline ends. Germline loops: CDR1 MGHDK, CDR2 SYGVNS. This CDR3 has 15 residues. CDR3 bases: TGTGCCAGCAATCCCTCGGACCGACTACAAGAGACCCAGTACTTC. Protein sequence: CASNPSDRLQETQYF.

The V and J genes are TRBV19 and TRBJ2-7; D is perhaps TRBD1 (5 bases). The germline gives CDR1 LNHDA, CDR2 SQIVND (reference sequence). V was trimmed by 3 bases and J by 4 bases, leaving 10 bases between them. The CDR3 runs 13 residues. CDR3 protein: CASSMGDRYEQYF. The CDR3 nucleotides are TGTGCCAGTAGTATGGGCGACAGATACGAGCAGTACTTC. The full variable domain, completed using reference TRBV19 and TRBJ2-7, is DGGITQSPKYLFRKEGQNVTLSCEQNLNHDAMYWYRQDPGQGLRLIYYSQIVNDFQKGDIAEGYSVSREKKESFPLTVTSAQKNPTAFYLCASSMGDRYEQYFGPGTRLTVT.

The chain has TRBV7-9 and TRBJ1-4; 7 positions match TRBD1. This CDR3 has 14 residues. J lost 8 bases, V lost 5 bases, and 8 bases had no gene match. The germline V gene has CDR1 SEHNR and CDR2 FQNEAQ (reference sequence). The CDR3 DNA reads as TGTGCCAGCAGCCTCGACCAGGGGGAGGAAAAACTGTTTTTT. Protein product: CASSLDQGEEKLFF.

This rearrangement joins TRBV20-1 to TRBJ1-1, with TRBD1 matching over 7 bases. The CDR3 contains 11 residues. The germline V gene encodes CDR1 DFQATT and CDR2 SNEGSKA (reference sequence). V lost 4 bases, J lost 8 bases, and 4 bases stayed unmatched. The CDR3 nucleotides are TGCAGTGCTACCCCGACAGGGGAAGCTTTCTTT. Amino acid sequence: CSATPTGEAFF.

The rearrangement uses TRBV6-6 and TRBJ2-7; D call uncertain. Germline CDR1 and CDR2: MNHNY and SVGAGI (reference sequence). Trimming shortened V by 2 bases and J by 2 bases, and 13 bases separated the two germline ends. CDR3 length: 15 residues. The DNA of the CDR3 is TGTGCCAGCAGTTACCCTAGGAACCCCACCTACGAGCAGTACTTC. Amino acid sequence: CASSYPRNPTYEQYF.

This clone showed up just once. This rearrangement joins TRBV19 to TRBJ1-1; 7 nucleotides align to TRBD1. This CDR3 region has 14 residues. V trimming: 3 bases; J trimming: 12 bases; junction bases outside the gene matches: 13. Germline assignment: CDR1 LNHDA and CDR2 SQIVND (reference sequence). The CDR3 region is CASSITTGTFGTFF. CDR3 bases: TGTGCCAGTAGTATTACGACAGGGACTTTCGGAACTTTCTTT.

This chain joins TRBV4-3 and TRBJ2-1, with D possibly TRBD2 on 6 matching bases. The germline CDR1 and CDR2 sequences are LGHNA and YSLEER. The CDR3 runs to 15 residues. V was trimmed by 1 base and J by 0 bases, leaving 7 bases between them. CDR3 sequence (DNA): TGCGCCAGCAGCCAAGCAGCGGGCTCCTACAATGAGCAGTTCTTC. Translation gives CASSQAAGSYNEQFF.

The CDR3 loop is CASSLDRDISNTEAFF. DNA of the CDR3: TGTGCCAGCAGCTTGGACCGGGACATAAGCAACACTGAAGCTTTCTTT. J is TRBJ1-1 and V is TRBV5-4, with a weak D call TRBD1 (6 bases). The CDR3 runs 16 residues. The germline gives CDR1 SGHNT, CDR2 YYREEE (reference sequence). The V end was cut by 0 bases, the J end by 2 bases, with 14 bases between.

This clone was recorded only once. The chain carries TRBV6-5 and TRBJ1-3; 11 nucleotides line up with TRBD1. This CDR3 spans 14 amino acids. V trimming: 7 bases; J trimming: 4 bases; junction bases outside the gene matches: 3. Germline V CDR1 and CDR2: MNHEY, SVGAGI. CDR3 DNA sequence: TGTGCCAGCAAGGGACAGGGGGTCGGAAACACCATATATTTT. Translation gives CASKGQGVGNTIYF.

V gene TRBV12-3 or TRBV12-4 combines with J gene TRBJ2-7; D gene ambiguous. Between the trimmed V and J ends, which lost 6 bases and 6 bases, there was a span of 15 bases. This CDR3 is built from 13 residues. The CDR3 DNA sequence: TGTGCCAGCAGCCCGACGGAGACGGGCGAGCAGTACTTC. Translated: CASSPTETGEQYF.

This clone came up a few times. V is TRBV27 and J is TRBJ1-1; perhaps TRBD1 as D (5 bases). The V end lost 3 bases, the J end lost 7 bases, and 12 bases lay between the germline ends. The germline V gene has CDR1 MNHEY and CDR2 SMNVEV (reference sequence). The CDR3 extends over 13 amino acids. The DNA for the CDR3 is TGTGCCAGCAGTTTTAATTCGGGGGGTGAAGCTTTCTTT. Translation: CASSFNSGGEAFF.

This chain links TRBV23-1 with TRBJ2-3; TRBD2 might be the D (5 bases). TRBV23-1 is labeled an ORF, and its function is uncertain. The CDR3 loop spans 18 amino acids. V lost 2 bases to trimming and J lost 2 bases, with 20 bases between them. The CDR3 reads CASSQERMIGIYTDTQYF. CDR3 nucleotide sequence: TGCGCCAGCAGTCAAGAAAGGATGATCGGGATTTACACAGATACGCAGTATTTT.

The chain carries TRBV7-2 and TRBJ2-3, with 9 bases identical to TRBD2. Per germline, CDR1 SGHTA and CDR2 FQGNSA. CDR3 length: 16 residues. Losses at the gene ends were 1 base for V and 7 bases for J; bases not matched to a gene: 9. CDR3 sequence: CASSLGHSGGSNTQYF. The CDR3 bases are TGTGCCAGCAGCTTAGGGCATAGCGGGGGTTCCAATACGCAGTATTTT.

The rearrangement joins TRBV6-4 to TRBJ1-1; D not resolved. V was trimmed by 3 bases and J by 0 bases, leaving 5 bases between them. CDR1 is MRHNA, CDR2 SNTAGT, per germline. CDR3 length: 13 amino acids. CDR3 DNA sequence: TGTGCCAGCAGTGAACGGTTGAACACTGAAGCTTTCTTT. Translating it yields CASSERLNTEAFF.